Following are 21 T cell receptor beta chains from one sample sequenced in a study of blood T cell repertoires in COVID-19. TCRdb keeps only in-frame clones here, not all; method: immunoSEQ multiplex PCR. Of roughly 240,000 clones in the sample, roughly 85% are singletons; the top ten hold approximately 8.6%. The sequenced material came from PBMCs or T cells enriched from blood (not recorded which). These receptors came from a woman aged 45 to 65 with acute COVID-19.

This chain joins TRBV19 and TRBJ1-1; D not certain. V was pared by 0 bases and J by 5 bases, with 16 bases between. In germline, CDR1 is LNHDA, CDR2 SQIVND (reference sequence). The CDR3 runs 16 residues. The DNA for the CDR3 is TGTGCCAGTAGTATAGATGATTCGATCCACAGTACTGAAGCTTTCTTT. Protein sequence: CASSIDDSIHSTEAFF.

The CDR3, as DNA: TGTGCCAGCACCCCGGGACAGGGAGGCTATGGCTACACCTTC. It specifies CASTPGQGGYGYTF. The chain employs TRBV7-2 and TRBJ1-2; the match to TRBD1 covers 9 bases. Germline V CDR1 and CDR2: SGHTA, FQGNSA. The CDR3 is made up of 14 amino acids. Losses at the gene ends were 7 bases for V and 4 bases for J; bases not matched to a gene: 7.

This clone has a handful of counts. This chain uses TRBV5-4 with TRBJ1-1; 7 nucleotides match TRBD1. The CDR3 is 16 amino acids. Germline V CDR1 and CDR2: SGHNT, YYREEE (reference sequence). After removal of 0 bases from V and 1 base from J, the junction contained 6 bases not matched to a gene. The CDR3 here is CASSLGGTVKNTEAFF. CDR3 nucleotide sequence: TGTGCCAGCAGCTTGGGGGGGACAGTTAAGAACACTGAAGCTTTCTTT.

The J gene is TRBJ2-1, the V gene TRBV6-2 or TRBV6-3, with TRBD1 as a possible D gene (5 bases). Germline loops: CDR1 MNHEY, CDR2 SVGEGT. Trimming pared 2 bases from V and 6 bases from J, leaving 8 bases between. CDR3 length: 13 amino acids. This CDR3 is CASSYGAFNEQFF. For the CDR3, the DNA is TGTGCCAGCAGTTACGGGGCGTTCAATGAGCAGTTCTTC.

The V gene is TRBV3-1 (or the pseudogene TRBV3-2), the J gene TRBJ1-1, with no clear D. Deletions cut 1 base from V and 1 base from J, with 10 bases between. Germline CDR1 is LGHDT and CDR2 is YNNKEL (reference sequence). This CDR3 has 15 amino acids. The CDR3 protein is CASSQGFTANTEAFF. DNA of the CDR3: TGTGCCAGCAGCCAAGGGTTCACAGCGAACACTGAAGCTTTCTTT.

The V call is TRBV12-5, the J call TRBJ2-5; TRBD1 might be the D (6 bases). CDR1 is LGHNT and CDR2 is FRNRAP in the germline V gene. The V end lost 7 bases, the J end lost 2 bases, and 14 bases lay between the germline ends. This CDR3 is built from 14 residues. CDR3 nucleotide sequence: TGTGCTAGTGTCCCACAGGGATCGCAAGAGACCCAGTACTTC. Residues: CASVPQGSQETQYF.

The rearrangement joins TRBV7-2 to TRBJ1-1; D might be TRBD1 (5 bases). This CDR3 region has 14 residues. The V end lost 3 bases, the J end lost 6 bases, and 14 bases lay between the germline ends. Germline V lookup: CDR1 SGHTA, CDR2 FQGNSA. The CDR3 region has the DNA TGTGCCAGCAGCTTCTTGGTGCAGGGCGCTGAAGCTTTCTTT. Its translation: CASSFLVQGAEAFF.

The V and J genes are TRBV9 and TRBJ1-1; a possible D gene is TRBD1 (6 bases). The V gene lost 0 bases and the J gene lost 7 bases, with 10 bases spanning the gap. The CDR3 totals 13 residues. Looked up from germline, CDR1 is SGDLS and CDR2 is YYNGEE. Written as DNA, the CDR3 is TGTGCCAGCAGCGTAGCGGCAGGGGTTGAAGCTTTCTTT. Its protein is CASSVAAGVEAFF. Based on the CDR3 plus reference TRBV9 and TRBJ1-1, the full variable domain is DSGVTQTPKHLITATGQRVTLRCSPRSGDLSVYWYQQSLDQGLQFLIQYYNGEERAKGNILERFSAQQFPDLHSELNLSSLELGDSALYFCASSVAAGVEAFFGQGTRLTVV.

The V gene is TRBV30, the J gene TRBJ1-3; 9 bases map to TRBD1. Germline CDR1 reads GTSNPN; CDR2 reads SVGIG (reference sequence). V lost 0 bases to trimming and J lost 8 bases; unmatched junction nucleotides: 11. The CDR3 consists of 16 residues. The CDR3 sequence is CAWSVARTGVTDTIYF. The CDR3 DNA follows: TGTGCCTGGAGTGTGGCGAGGACAGGGGTTACGGACACCATATATTTT.

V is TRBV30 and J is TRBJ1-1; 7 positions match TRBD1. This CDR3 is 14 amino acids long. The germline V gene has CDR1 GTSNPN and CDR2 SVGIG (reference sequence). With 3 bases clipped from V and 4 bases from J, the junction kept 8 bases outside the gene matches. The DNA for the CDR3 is TGTGCCTGGAGGACCTTGACAGGGCCCACTGAAGCTTTCTTT. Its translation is CAWRTLTGPTEAFF. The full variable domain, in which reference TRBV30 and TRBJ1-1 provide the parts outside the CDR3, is SQTIHQWPATLVQPVGSPLSLECTVEGTSNPNLYWYRQAAGRGLQLLFYSVGIGQISSEVPQNLSASRPQDRQFILSSKKLLLSDSGFYLCAWRTLTGPTEAFFGQGTRLTVV.

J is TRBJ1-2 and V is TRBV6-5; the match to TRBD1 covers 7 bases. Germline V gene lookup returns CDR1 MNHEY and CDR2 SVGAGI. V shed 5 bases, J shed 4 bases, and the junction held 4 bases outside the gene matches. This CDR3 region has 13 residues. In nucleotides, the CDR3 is TGTGCCAGCAGTACAGGGGCTAGCTATGGCTACACCTTC. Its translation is CASSTGASYGYTF.

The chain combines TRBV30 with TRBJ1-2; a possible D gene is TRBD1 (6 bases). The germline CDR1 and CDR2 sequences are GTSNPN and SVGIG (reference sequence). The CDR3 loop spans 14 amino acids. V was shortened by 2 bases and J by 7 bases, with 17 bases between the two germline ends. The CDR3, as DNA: TGTGCCTGGAGTCGAGGGGGGGAAAGATTTGGCTACACCTTC. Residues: CAWSRGGERFGYTF.

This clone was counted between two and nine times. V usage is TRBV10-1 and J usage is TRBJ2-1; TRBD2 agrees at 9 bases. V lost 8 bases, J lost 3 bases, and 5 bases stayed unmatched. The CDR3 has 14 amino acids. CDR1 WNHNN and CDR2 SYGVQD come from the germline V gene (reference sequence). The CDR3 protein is CASSSGTSYNEQFF. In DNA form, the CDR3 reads TGCGCCAGCTCTAGCGGGACGAGCTACAATGAGCAGTTCTTC.

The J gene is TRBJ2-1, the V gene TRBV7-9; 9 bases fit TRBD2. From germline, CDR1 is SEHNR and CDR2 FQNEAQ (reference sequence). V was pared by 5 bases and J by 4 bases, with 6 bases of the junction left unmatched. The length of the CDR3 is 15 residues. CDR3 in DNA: TGTGCCAGCAGCCCCGCTAGCGGGACATACAATGAGCAGTTCTTC. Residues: CASSPASGTYNEQFF.

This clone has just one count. In nucleotides, the CDR3 is TGTGCCTGGAGCACAGGGGGCTACGAGCAGTACTTC. Translated, it gives CAWSTGGYEQYF. V is TRBV30 and J is TRBJ2-7; 8 nucleotides agree with TRBD1. J gave up 3 bases and V 3 bases, and 1 base lay outside the gene matches. The length of the CDR3 is 12 residues. The germline V gene has CDR1 GTSNPN and CDR2 SVGIG (reference sequence).

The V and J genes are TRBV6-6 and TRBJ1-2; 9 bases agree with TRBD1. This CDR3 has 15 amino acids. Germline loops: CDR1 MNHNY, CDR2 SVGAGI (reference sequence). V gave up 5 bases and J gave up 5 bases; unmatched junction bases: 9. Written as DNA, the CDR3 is TGTGCCAGCAGTCAGGACAGGGGCGCTCCTTATGGCTACACCTTC. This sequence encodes CASSQDRGAPYGYTF.

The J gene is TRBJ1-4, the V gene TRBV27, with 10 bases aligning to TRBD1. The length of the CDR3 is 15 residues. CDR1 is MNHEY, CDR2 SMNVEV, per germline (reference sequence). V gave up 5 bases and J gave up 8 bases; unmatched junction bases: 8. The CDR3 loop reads CASSPRTGGEEKLFF. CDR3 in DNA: TGTGCCAGCAGTCCCAGGACAGGGGGGGAAGAAAAACTGTTTTTT.

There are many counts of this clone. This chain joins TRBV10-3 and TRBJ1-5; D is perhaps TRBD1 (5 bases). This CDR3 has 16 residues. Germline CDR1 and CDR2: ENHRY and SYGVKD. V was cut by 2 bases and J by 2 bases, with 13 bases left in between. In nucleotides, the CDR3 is TGTGCCATCAGTGAGCTGGGGGGGGTTGGCAATCAGCCCCAGCATTTT. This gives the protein CAISELGGVGNQPQHF.

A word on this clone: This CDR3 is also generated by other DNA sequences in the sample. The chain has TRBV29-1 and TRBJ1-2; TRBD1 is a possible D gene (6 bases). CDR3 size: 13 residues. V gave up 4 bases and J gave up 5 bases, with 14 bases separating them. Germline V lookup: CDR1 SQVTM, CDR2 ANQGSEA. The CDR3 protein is CSVGPGQGYGYTF. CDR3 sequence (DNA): TGCAGCGTTGGGCCAGGCCAGGGGTATGGCTACACCTTC.

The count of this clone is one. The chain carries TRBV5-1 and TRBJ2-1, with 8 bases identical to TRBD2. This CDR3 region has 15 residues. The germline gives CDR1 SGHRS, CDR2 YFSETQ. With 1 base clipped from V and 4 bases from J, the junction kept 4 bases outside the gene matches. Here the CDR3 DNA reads TGCGCCAGCAGCTTGTCCAGCGGGGGATACAATGAGCAGTTCTTC. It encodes CASSLSSGGYNEQFF.

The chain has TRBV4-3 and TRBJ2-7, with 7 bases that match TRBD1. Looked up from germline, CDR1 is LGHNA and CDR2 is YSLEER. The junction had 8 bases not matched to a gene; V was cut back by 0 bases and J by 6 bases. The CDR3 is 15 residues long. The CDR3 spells CASSQDLDRVREQYF. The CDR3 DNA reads TGCGCCAGCAGCCAAGACCTCGACAGGGTTCGCGAGCAGTACTTC.